The present T cell receptor (beta chain) was sequenced within a study of cytotoxic CD8 clonotypes in ibrutinib-treated CLL. The wider study: Productive templates averaged approximately 260,000 per sample, and productive rearrangements more than 80,000.

The germline V gene encodes CDR1 GTSNPN and CDR2 SVGIG (reference sequence). The ends lost 1 base at V and 3 bases at J; junction bases unmatched: 2. This CDR3 spans 15 amino acids. About this clone itself: Its antigen is unknown.

The method was immunoSEQ multiplex PCR; TCRdb's version includes in-frame clones alone and lacks a portion of them. This table has around 250,000 clones, around 70% appearing once. General study results and limits: Patients showed higher baseline clonality than age-matched healthy donors, and it tracked circulating CD8+ T-cell counts.

The chain is built from TRBV30 and TRBJ2-2; 10 bases map to TRBD2. The sequence was collected from a human donor with chronic lymphocytic leukemia. The sequencing here drew on PBMCs, taken after 24 months of ibrutinib treatment. In DNA, the CDR3 is TGTGCCTGGAGTGGGCTAGCGGGGGACACCGGGGAGCTGTTTTTT. Amino acid sequence: CAWSGLAGDTGELFF.